The TCR beta chain described here comes from a study of persistence of HIV-infected CD4 T cells. Lysates of CMV-infected fibroblasts at 9.5 to 10 ug/mL stimulated these cells. Responding CD4+ T cells were sorted by upregulation of both CD40 ligand and CD69. Donors had undetectable plasma HIV-1 RNA, under 50 copies/mL, for 4+ years. The immunoSEQ assay was version 4, run in survey mode. Clones were read by immunoSEQ multiplex PCR, and TCRdb kept only the in-frame ones, dropping some. The sample carries about 7,500 clones, 55% to 65% recorded once. The CDR3 sequence is 16 residues long. Looked up from germline, CDR1 is SGHTA and CDR2 is FQGNSA. Trimming removed 6 bases from V and 0 bases from J, with 14 bases in between. This clone was seen more than once but under ten times. Its matching antigen is unknown.

The starting material was CD4+ T cells sorted from PBMCs after approximately 19-hour stimulation, obtained from a patient who received antiretroviral therapy. This receptor was taken from an adult man with HIV who was CMV-seropositive. The V and J genes are TRBV7-2 and TRBJ2-2; D is possibly TRBD2 (6 bases). CDR3 sequence (DNA): TGTGCCAGCAGACGATCCGGGACTCCGAACACCGGGGAGCTGTTTTTT. Its protein is CASRRSGTPNTGELFF.